Listed here are 21 T cell receptor beta chains from one sample, sequenced in a study of OX40 agonist ivuxolimab in advanced cancers. The data were produced by immunoSEQ multiplex PCR, yet TCRdb's version contains in-frame clones alone and is incomplete. The sample records about 42,000 clones, 75% to 85% being singletons. The source was CD4+ or CD8+ T cells sorted from blood, collected in a trial of the OX40 agonist ivuxolimab. The receptor source for this set is an adult with an advanced solid tumor such as melanoma, head and neck, liver or kidney cancer.

The chain uses TRBV28 and TRBJ2-7; TRBD2 agrees at 10 bases. Germline CDR1 is MDHEN and CDR2 is SYDVKM. The CDR3 totals 15 residues. V shed 2 bases and J 1 base; nucleotides not matched to a gene: 2. The CDR3 region has the DNA TGTGCCAGCAGTTTACTAGCGGGAGAATCCTACGAGCAGTACGTC. Encoded protein: CASSLLAGESYEQYV.

The rearrangement joins TRBV5-1 to TRBJ1-3; D is uncertain. The CDR3 has 14 amino acids. The V end lost 4 bases, the J end lost 2 bases, and 10 bases lay between the germline ends. Germline V gene data show CDR1 as SGHRS and CDR2 as YFSETQ. The CDR3 DNA reads TGCGCCAGCAGCACGGGTTTCGCTGGAAACACCATATATTTT. It specifies CASSTGFAGNTIYF.

The genes are TRBV5-1 and TRBJ2-3; the D gene is possibly TRBD2 (6 bases). Germline CDR1 is SGHRS and CDR2 is YFSETQ. The CDR3 consists of 17 residues. V was clipped by 2 bases and J by 4 bases, with 20 bases between them. Here the CDR3 DNA reads TGCGCCAGCAGCTTTTCCCCCGCGGGAACAACCTCAGATACGCAGTATTTT. This gives the protein CASSFSPAGTTSDTQYF.

The sample holds a few counts of this clone. The V call is TRBV11-3, the J call TRBJ1-1; weak D call: TRBD1 (6 bases). V lost 4 bases and J lost 7, with 13 bases in between. There are 13 residues in the CDR3. Germline V CDR1 and CDR2: SGHNT, YENEEA. CDR3 protein: CASSSTSQGEAFF. CDR3 DNA: TGTGCCAGCAGCTCGACTTCACAGGGTGAAGCTTTCTTT.

This sequence joins TRBV5-6 and TRBJ2-3, with unresolved D. Trimming left V 0 bases short and J 4 bases short, with 0 bases between. CDR3 length equals 11 residues. Germline V lookup: CDR1 SGHDT, CDR2 YYEEEE. The CDR3 DNA is TGTGCCAGCAGCTTGGCAGATACGCAGTATTTT. It is translated as CASSLADTQYF.

The rearrangement uses TRBV19 and TRBJ1-1; 10 bases agree with TRBD1. Unmatched junction bases numbered 8, after V lost 5 bases and J lost 5 bases. The CDR3 spans 15 residues. The germline CDR1 and CDR2 sequences are LNHDA and SQIVND (reference sequence). CDR3 in DNA: TGTGCCAGTAGTTCCCGGGACAGGGGTTTTACTGAAGCTTTCTTT. It encodes CASSSRDRGFTEAFF.

As DNA, the CDR3 is TGTGCCAGCAGCTTAGGAGGAGGGAATCAGCCCCAGCATTTT. This sequence encodes CASSLGGGNQPQHF. The chain couples TRBV13 to TRBJ1-5; no definite D call. Germline V gene lookup returns CDR1 PRHDT and CDR2 FYEKMQ (reference sequence). The V gene lost 0 bases and the J gene lost 4 bases, with 7 bases spanning the gap. This CDR3 is built from 14 residues.

V usage is TRBV25-1 and J usage is TRBJ2-5; no firm D call. Germline V CDR1 and CDR2: MGHDK, SYGVNS. The CDR3 spans 11 residues. The ends were cut back, 3 bases at V and 4 bases at J, with 3 bases in the middle. CDR3 in amino acids: CASSEGETQYF. The CDR3 DNA sequence: TGTGCCAGCAGTGAGGGAGAGACCCAGTACTTC.

This chain links TRBV5-1 with TRBJ1-2; possible D gene TRBD1, 5 bases. Trimming pared 5 bases from V and 1 base from J, leaving 15 bases between. The CDR3 is made up of 15 amino acids. Germline CDR1 SGHRS, CDR2 YFSETQ. CDR3 in DNA: TGCGCCAGCAGGGGGGGTCCAAACGATAACTATGGCTACACCTTC. Its translation is CASRGGPNDNYGYTF.

This clone was counted once. The V gene is TRBV4-1, the J gene TRBJ2-1; 7 positions agree with TRBD2. Trimming removed 3 bases from V and 8 bases from J; junction bases left unmatched: 16. CDR3 length: 17 amino acids. Germline CDR1 MGHRA, CDR2 YSYEKL. CDR3 residues: CASSQRPSSGRVDEQFF. CDR3 sequence (DNA): TGCGCCAGCAGCCAGCGACCATCTAGCGGAAGAGTGGATGAGCAGTTCTTC.

The genes are TRBV19 and TRBJ2-7, with 8 bases identical to TRBD1. CDR3 length equals 15 residues. The V and J ends lost 5 bases and 2 bases, in that order; junction bases with no gene match: 8. From germline, CDR1 is LNHDA and CDR2 SQIVND (reference sequence). The CDR3: CASSPSGQDPYEQYV. CDR3 sequence (DNA): TGTGCCAGTAGTCCTTCGGGACAGGATCCCTACGAGCAGTACGTC.

This sequence joins TRBV4-2 and TRBJ2-1; 8 nucleotides line up with TRBD2. This CDR3 comprises 16 residues. Germline V gene lookup returns CDR1 LGHNA and CDR2 YNFKEQ. V shed 0 bases and J 9 bases; nucleotides not matched to a gene: 10. CDR3 sequence reads: CASSQDLSSGIGEQFF. In DNA form, the CDR3 reads TGTGCCAGCAGCCAAGATCTTAGTAGCGGGATCGGTGAGCAGTTCTTC.

The chain combines TRBV6-5 with TRBJ2-3, with a possible D match to TRBD2 (6 bases). The germline V and J ends were trimmed by 0 bases and 2 bases, with 12 bases remaining between them. The CDR3 contains 16 residues. Germline-derived CDR1 and CDR2 are MNHEY and SVGAGI. The chain's CDR3 is CASSYSGRMFTDTQYF. In nucleotides, the CDR3 is TGTGCCAGCAGTTACTCTGGGAGGATGTTCACAGATACGCAGTATTTT.

The rearrangement uses TRBV6-5 and TRBJ2-7; 9 bases match TRBD1. V shed 2 bases, J shed 2 bases, and the junction held 1 base outside the gene matches. CDR3 size: 14 residues. Per germline, CDR1 MNHEY and CDR2 SVGAGI. Here the CDR3 reads CASSYDRGTYEQYF. The DNA of the CDR3 is TGTGCCAGCAGTTACGACAGGGGGACCTACGAGCAGTACTTC.

V is TRBV28 and J is TRBJ1-2; no clear D gene. V lost 6 bases and J 5 bases, leaving 22 bases between the germline ends. Germline V CDR1 and CDR2: MDHEN, SYDVKM. This CDR3 is built from 16 residues. CDR3 protein: CASSTPTSREGYGYTF. The CDR3 DNA is TGTGCCAGCAGCACGCCTACCTCACGCGAGGGATATGGCTACACCTTC.

V and J are TRBV2 and TRBJ2-4; 8 bases line up with TRBD2. Per germline, CDR1 SNHLY and CDR2 FYNNEI. Unmatched junction bases numbered 2, after V lost 4 bases and J lost 6 bases. CDR3 length: 13 residues. CDR3 bases: TGTGCCAGCAGTGTCGGGACTAGAAACATTCAGTACTTC. Protein sequence: CASSVGTRNIQYF.

The chain couples TRBV6-5 to TRBJ2-7; possible D gene TRBD2, 6 bases. The CDR3 sequence is 14 residues long. With 7 bases removed from V and 0 bases from J, the gap between germline ends came to 13 bases. Germline V gene lookup returns CDR1 MNHEY and CDR2 SVGAGI. The CDR3 reads CASKEGPLSYEQYV. In nucleotides, the CDR3 is TGTGCCAGCAAGGAGGGACCACTCTCCTACGAGCAGTACGTC.

This chain connects TRBV14 to TRBJ2-1; 8 nucleotides agree with TRBD2. CDR1 is SGHDN, CDR2 FVKESK, per germline. The CDR3 spans 13 residues. After removal of 4 bases from V and 12 bases from J, the junction contained 8 bases not matched to a gene. CDR3 DNA sequence: TGTGCCAGCAGCCTAAGGGGGACTAGTATGCAGTTCTTC. Translation: CASSLRGTSMQFF.

The V call is TRBV9, the J call TRBJ2-3; tentatively, D is TRBD2 (6 bases). This CDR3 contains 16 residues. Trimming pared 0 bases from V and 2 bases from J, leaving 13 bases between. Germline assignment: CDR1 SGDLS and CDR2 YYNGEE. The CDR3 sequence is CASSVEGGVYTDTQYF. The CDR3 DNA follows: TGTGCCAGCAGCGTAGAAGGAGGGGTCTACACAGATACGCAGTATTTT.

The chain recombines TRBV7-8 with TRBJ2-1, with D unclear. In germline, CDR1 is SGHVS, CDR2 FQNEAQ. The CDR3 is made up of 13 amino acids. V dropped 1 base and J dropped 9 bases, with 10 bases sitting between them. The CDR3 protein is CASSLGLLVEQFF. The CDR3 bases are TGTGCCAGCAGCTTAGGTCTCCTGGTTGAGCAGTTCTTC.

A single count supports this clone. This chain uses TRBV10-3 with TRBJ2-3, with no clear D. There are 12 residues in the CDR3. The germline CDR1 and CDR2 sequences are ENHRY and SYGVKD. V dropped 3 bases and J dropped 4 bases, with 5 bases sitting between them. CDR3 nucleotide sequence: TGTGCCATCAGTGATAGCTCAGATACGCAGTATTTT. It specifies CAISDSSDTQYF.